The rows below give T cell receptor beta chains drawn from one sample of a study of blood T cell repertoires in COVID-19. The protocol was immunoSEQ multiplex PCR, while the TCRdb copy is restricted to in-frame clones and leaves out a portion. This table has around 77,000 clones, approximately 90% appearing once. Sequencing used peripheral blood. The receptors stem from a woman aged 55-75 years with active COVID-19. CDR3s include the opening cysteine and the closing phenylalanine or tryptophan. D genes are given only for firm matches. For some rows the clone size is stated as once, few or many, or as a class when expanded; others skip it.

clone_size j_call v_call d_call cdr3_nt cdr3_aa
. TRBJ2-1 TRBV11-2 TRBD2 TGTGCCAGCAGGCCTGCGCGGGTAGCGGGAGCCCATGAGCAGTTCTTC CASRPARVAGAHEQFF
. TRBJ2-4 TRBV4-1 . TGCGCCAGCAGCCCGTCAGTGGAGGGAAACAAAAACATTCAGTACTTC CASSPSVEGNKNIQYF
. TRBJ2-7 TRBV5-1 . TGCGCCAGCAGCTTGCAGCCGGGCTACGAGCAGTACTTC CASSLQPGYEQYF
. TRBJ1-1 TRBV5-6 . TGTGCCAGCCGTTTAGTGGGAGACTTGAACACTGAAGCTTTCTTT CASRLVGDLNTEAFF
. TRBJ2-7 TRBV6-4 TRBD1 TGTGCCAGCAGTGACTGGGGACAGGGGGCTTACGAGCAGTACTTC CASSDWGQGAYEQYF
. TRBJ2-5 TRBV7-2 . TGTGCCAGCAGCTTAGGGGCAGGGCCTCAAGAGACCCAGTACTTC CASSLGAGPQETQYF
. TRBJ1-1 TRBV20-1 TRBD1 TGCAGTGCCCTCGGGACAGTTGAAGCTTTCTTT CSALGTVEAFF
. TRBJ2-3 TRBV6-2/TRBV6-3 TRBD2 TGTGCCAGCAGTTTGGGTGTCGTGAGCGGGAGGACTGTTACAGATACGCAGTATTTT CASSLGVVSGRTVTDTQYF
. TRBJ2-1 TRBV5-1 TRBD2 TGCGCCAGCAGCGGGAGACTAGCGGGGGACAATGAGCAGTTCTTC CASSGRLAGDNEQFF
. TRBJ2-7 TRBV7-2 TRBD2 TGTGCCAGCAGCATTCGTACTAGCGGGCGATACGAGCAGTACTTC CASSIRTSGRYEQYF
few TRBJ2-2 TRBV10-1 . TGCGCCAGCACCGGAGGAGGGATCGGGGAGCTGTTTTTT CASTGGGIGELFF
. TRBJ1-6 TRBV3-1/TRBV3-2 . TGTGCCAGCAGCCAGCAGGGTCGCTCACCCCTCCACTTT CASSQQGRSPLHF
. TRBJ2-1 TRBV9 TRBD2 TGTGCCAGCAGCCCTTGGGCTAGCGGGAGTTCTAGAGAGCAGTTCTTC CASSPWASGSSREQFF
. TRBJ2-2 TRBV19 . TGTGCCAGTAGTCCCGCGGTCGGCACCGGGGAGCTGTTTTTT CASSPAVGTGELFF
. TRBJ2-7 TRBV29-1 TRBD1 TGCAGCGTTGTAACAGGGGAATACTCCTACGAGCAGTACTTC CSVVTGEYSYEQYF
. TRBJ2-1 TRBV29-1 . TGCAGCGCCAGCCTCTCAGGGGAAGAGCAGTTCTTC CSASLSGEEQFF
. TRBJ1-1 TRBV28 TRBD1 TGTGCCAGCAGCCGAGGGGACAGGGTATATCCTGTTGCTTTCTTT CASSRGDRVYPVAFF
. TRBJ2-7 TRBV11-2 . TGTGCCAGCAGCTTCGCCGCAGGTTTCTCCTACGAGCAGTACTTC CASSFAAGFSYEQYF
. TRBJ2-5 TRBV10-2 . TGCGCCAGCGTCAGGACAGCACAAGAGACCCAGTACTTC CASVRTAQETQYF
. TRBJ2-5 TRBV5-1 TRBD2 TGCGCCAGCAGTCTTAGCGGGAGTCTGGGAGAGACCCAGTACTTC CASSLSGSLGETQYF
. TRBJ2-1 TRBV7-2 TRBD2 TGTGCCAGCAGCTTAGGGGCGGGAGGCGGGAGCTCCTACAATGAGCAGTTCTTC CASSLGAGGGSSYNEQFF
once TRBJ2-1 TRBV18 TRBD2 TGTGCCAGCTCCCAAGCTAGCGGGAGTGATAATGAGCAGTTCTTC CASSQASGSDNEQFF
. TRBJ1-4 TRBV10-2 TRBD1 TGCGCCAGCAGCGATACAGGGGGCGCGGAAAAACTGTTTTTT CASSDTGGAEKLFF
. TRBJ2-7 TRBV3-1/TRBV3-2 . TGTGCCAGCAGCCAAGATGGCCACGAGCAGTACTTC CASSQDGHEQYF
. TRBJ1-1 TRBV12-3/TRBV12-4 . TGTGCCAGCAGTTACAGGGTAAGGGCTGAAGCTTTCTTT CASSYRVRAEAFF
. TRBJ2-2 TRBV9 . TGTGCCAGCAGCGAGGGAATACCGGGAGCAAACACCGGGGAGCTGTTTTTT CASSEGIPGANTGELFF
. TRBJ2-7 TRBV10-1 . TGCGCCAGCAGTGAGTATCAGGGGTCATCCTACGAGCAGTACTTC CASSEYQGSSYEQYF
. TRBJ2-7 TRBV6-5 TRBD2 TGTGCCAGCAGAGCGGGGGGCGTGGGCGAGCAGTACTTC CASRAGGVGEQYF
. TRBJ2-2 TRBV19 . TGTGCCAGTAGTATAGGCTCCGGGTGGCCCGGGGAGCTGTTTTTT CASSIGSGWPGELFF
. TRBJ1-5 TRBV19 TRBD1 TGTGCCACCCGTTCGGGGACAGGGGGTAATCAGCCCCAGCATTTT CATRSGTGGNQPQHF
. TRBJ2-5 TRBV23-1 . TGCGCCAGCAGCCAATATAGAGAGACCCAGTACTTC CASSQYRETQYF
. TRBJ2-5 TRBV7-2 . TGTGCCAGCAGCTTATCGGGAAGGGCGGAGACCCAGTACTTC CASSLSGRAETQYF
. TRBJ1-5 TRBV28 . TGTGCCAGCAGTTTCGCAGGATATAGCAATCAGCCCCAGCATTTT CASSFAGYSNQPQHF
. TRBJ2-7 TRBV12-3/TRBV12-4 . TGTGCCAGCCCGGGGGATGGCTACGAGCAGTACTTC CASPGDGYEQYF
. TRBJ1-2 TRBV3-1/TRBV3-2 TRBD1 TGTGCCAGCAGCCTATCCCGGGACAGGGTTGGGTACTATGGCTACACCTTC CASSLSRDRVGYYGYTF
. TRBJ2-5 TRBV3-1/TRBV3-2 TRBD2 TGTGCCAGCAGCCAAGCCCGGGGACTAGCGGGAGAGACCCAGTACTTC CASSQARGLAGETQYF
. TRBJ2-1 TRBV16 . TGTGCCAGCAGCCAAGCTGGGACTTCCAATGAGCAGTTCTTC CASSQAGTSNEQFF
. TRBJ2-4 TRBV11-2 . TGTGCCAGCAGCTTCTCCTCACAGGGCTGGAACATTCAAGGCATTCAGTACTTC CASSFSSQGWNIQGIQYF
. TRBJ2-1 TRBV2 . TGTGCCAGCAGTGGTATAGGCGGGCGTTACAATGAGCAGTTCTTC CASSGIGGRYNEQFF
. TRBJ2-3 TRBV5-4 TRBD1 TGTGCCAGCAGGGTAGGGACAGACACAGATACGCAGTATTTT CASRVGTDTDTQYF
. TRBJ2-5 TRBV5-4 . TGTGCCAGCAGCTGGGGGGACAGTGTAGGGGAGACCCAGTACTTC CASSWGDSVGETQYF
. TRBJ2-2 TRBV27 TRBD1 TGTGCCAGCAGTTTCCCCTCTGGACAGGCTGTAGGCACCGGGGAGCTGTTTTTT CASSFPSGQAVGTGELFF
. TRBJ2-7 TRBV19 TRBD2 TGTGCCAGCCAAACCTCAGCGGGGGCCACAACCTACGAGCAGTACTTC CASQTSAGATTYEQYF
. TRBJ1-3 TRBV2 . TGTGCCAGCAGTGAAGGGCTCGGTAGGACAGCAGGAAACACCATATATTTT CASSEGLGRTAGNTIYF
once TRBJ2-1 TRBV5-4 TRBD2 TGTGCCAGCAGCGCCGGGACTAGCATAGGAGAGCAGTTCTTC CASSAGTSIGEQFF